This T cell receptor (beta chain) emerged from a study of shared clonotypes between healthy human individuals. Under the authors' procedure: Owing to the provision of junction-only sequences devoid of quality scores by immunoSEQ, filtering differed. TCRdb keeps only in-frame clones here, not all; method: immunoSEQ multiplex PCR. The V and J calls and clone size were taken over from that table, and D and trimming were inferred from the DNA. Found here are roughly 2.5 million clones, around 94% of them singletons; the top ten hold 0.11% to 0.15%. V lost 1 base and J lost 6, with 13 bases in between. Germline CDR1 reads SGHDN; CDR2 reads FVKESK. This CDR3 contains 14 residues.

The TCR sequence derives from a young man in good health. The chain carries TRBV14 and TRBJ2-7; D ambiguous. The specimen sequenced was naive CD4+ T cells sorted from blood. Noted subset: CD45RA+ positively selected. DNA for the CDR3: TGTGCCAGCAGCCAAGGATGGTGGGGTAGCGAGCAGTACTTC. Amino acid sequence: CASSQGWWGSEQYF.